Presented here are 21 T cell receptor beta chains from one specimen sequenced in a study of cytomegalovirus exposure and HLA in healthy donors. Both 60 Vbeta primers and 13 Jbeta primers went into the PCR. Profiling relied on immunoSEQ multiplex PCR, and the TCRdb table lists in-frame clones only, not all of them. Of fewer than 250,000 clones in the sample, 79% were seen once. The sample taken for sequencing was PBMCs. These receptors were collected from a woman under 30 in good health and CMV-seronegative.

V is TRBV2 and J is TRBJ1-1; TRBD1 is a possible D gene (5 bases). Germline assignment: CDR1 SNHLY and CDR2 FYNNEI. The V end lost 7 bases, the J end lost 1 base, and 13 bases lay between the germline ends. This CDR3 is 14 amino acids long. The chain's CDR3 is CASIDGHENTEAFF. The CDR3 DNA reads as TGTGCCAGCATAGACGGACATGAGAACACTGAAGCTTTCTTT.

The V call is TRBV5-1, the J call TRBJ2-2, with a tentative D call TRBD1 (6 bases). The germline V gene encodes CDR1 SGHRS and CDR2 YFSETQ. Trimming cost V 1 base and J 2 bases, with 12 bases left between them. The CDR3 is made up of 16 amino acids. CDR3 DNA: TGCGCCAGCAGCTTGTGGGTCAGGGGAAACACCGGGGAGCTGTTTTTT. Its protein product is CASSLWVRGNTGELFF.

The chain links TRBV19 to TRBJ2-7, with TRBD2 matching over 10 bases. The CDR3 has 14 amino acids. The trim removed 6 bases at V and 2 bases at J, leaving 4 bases unmatched. Per the germline V gene, CDR1 is LNHDA and CDR2 is SQIVND (reference sequence). The CDR3: CASSPSGGAYEQYF. The CDR3 DNA reads TGTGCCAGTAGCCCAAGCGGGGGGGCCTACGAGCAGTACTTC. Looking up the rest from reference TRBV19 and TRBJ2-7 gives the full variable domain: DGGITQSPKYLFRKEGQNVTLSCEQNLNHDAMYWYRQDPGQGLRLIYYSQIVNDFQKGDIAEGYSVSREKKESFPLTVTSAQKNPTAFYLCASSPSGGAYEQYFGPGTRLTVT.

This sequence joins TRBV5-1 and TRBJ1-2; 10 bases line up with TRBD1. The germline gives CDR1 SGHRS, CDR2 YFSETQ. After removal of 0 bases from V and 7 bases from J, the junction contained 6 bases not matched to a gene. This CDR3 has 15 amino acids. As DNA, the CDR3 is TGCGCCAGCAGCTTGGACGTGACAGGGGGCTCTGGCTACACCTTC. Translated: CASSLDVTGGSGYTF.

This sequence joins TRBV19 and TRBJ2-1; possible D gene TRBD2, 6 bases. The CDR3 loop spans 14 amino acids. The germline CDR1 and CDR2 sequences are LNHDA and SQIVND (reference sequence). V lost 7 bases, J lost 6 bases, and 16 bases lay in between. The CDR3 region is CASIGQGLLNEQFF. The CDR3 bases are TGTGCCAGTATCGGTCAGGGACTTCTCAATGAGCAGTTCTTC. The complete variable domain, with remaining parts taken from reference TRBV19 and TRBJ2-1, reads DGGITQSPKYLFRKEGQNVTLSCEQNLNHDAMYWYRQDPGQGLRLIYYSQIVNDFQKGDIAEGYSVSREKKESFPLTVTSAQKNPTAFYLCASIGQGLLNEQFFGPGTRLTVL.

This chain uses TRBV10-3 with TRBJ1-2; possibly TRBD1 for D (6 bases). Per germline, CDR1 ENHRY and CDR2 SYGVKD. This CDR3 region has 16 residues. V was clipped by 0 bases and J by 4 bases, with 15 bases between them. In DNA, the CDR3 is TGTGCCATCAGTGAGTCCGAGAACAGGGCCCTCTATGGCTACACCTTC. This codes for CAISESENRALYGYTF.

V gene TRBV25-1 combines with J gene TRBJ2-7, with D unresolved. The germline V and J ends were trimmed by 3 bases and 4 bases, with 10 bases remaining between them. This CDR3 region has 13 residues. Germline lookup yields CDR1 MGHDK and CDR2 SYGVNS. CDR3 amino acids: CASSEGSSYEQYF. The CDR3 region has the DNA TGTGCCAGCAGTGAGGGCAGCTCGTACGAGCAGTACTTC.

This sequence joins TRBV9 and TRBJ2-1; D possibly corresponds to TRBD1 (5 bases). The V gene's germline CDR1 is SGDLS and CDR2 YYNGEE. The germline V and J ends were trimmed by 0 bases and 7 bases, with 11 bases remaining between them. CDR3 length: 14 residues. This CDR3 reads CASSVGLGVNEQFF. In DNA, the CDR3 is TGTGCCAGCAGCGTAGGTTTAGGGGTGAATGAGCAGTTCTTC.

A note on this clone: This CDR3 is also generated by other DNA sequences in the sample. The chain carries TRBV19 and TRBJ1-5, with a weak D call TRBD1 (5 bases). This CDR3 contains 14 residues. Germline V CDR1 and CDR2: LNHDA, SQIVND (reference sequence). The V and J ends lost 1 base and 7 bases respectively, with 11 bases between them. CDR3 amino acids: CASSIVGGYQPQHF. As DNA, the CDR3 is TGTGCCAGTAGTATAGTCGGGGGATACCAGCCCCAGCATTTT.

Only a few counts were recorded for this clone. The chain employs TRBV6-5 and TRBJ1-5, with TRBD1 matching over 7 bases. Germline V gives CDR1 MNHEY, CDR2 SVGAGI. V gave up 0 bases and J gave up 0 bases; unmatched junction bases: 2. The CDR3 runs to 16 residues. The CDR3 sequence: CASSYSRDSSNQPQHF. The DNA of the CDR3 is TGTGCCAGCAGTTACTCGAGGGACAGTAGCAATCAGCCCCAGCATTTT.

The chain links TRBV19 to TRBJ2-3; D gene ambiguous. The ends were cut back, 4 bases at V and 0 bases at J, with 5 bases in the middle. From germline, CDR1 is LNHDA and CDR2 SQIVND (reference sequence). The CDR3 totals 13 residues. The CDR3 DNA reads as TGTGCCAGTAGTACCACTAGCACAGATACGCAGTATTTT. This encodes CASSTTSTDTQYF. The full variable domain, its missing parts supplied by reference TRBV19 and TRBJ2-3, is DGGITQSPKYLFRKEGQNVTLSCEQNLNHDAMYWYRQDPGQGLRLIYYSQIVNDFQKGDIAEGYSVSREKKESFPLTVTSAQKNPTAFYLCASSTTSTDTQYFGPGTRLTVL.

This rearrangement joins TRBV19 to TRBJ2-1; D is possibly TRBD2 (7 bases). The germline V gene encodes CDR1 LNHDA and CDR2 SQIVND (reference sequence). This CDR3 is built from 14 residues. Trimming shortened V by 7 bases and J by 5 bases, and 15 bases separated the two germline ends. The CDR3 nucleotides are TGTGCCAGTATGTGGGGGGGCCAGCACAATGAGCAGTTCTTC. Its translation: CASMWGGQHNEQFF.

The V and J genes are TRBV13 and TRBJ1-3, with D unclear. The germline CDR1 and CDR2 sequences are PRHDT and FYEKMQ (reference sequence). The CDR3 totals 15 residues. The V end lost 0 bases, the J end lost 0 bases, and 6 bases lay between the germline ends. CDR3 protein: CASSLGRVSGNTIYF. As DNA, the CDR3 is TGTGCCAGCAGCTTAGGGCGAGTCTCTGGAAACACCATATATTTT.

The V and J genes are TRBV6-6 and TRBJ2-3; 7 nucleotides match TRBD2. Per the germline V gene, CDR1 is MNHNY and CDR2 is SVGAGI (reference sequence). The CDR3 runs to 14 residues. V lost 2 bases to trimming and J lost 5 bases; unmatched junction nucleotides: 4. The CDR3 coding sequence is TGTGCCAGCAGTTACGGGGCTAGCGGAGATACGCAGTATTTT. The encoded protein is CASSYGASGDTQYF.

The rearrangement joins TRBV9 to TRBJ2-5; D may be TRBD1 (6 bases). Trimming removed 1 base at V and 4 bases at J, with 14 bases between. CDR3 length: 15 amino acids. The germline V gene has CDR1 SGDLS and CDR2 YYNGEE. CDR3 sequence reads: CASSVQGLVGETQYF. The DNA for the CDR3 is TGTGCCAGCAGCGTACAGGGGCTAGTAGGAGAGACCCAGTACTTC.

J is TRBJ2-5 and V is TRBV9, with TRBD2 matching 7 bases. Germline values: CDR1 SGDLS, CDR2 YYNGEE. J lost 3 bases, V lost 2 bases, and 7 bases had no gene match. The CDR3 covers 15 residues. CDR3 DNA sequence: TGTGCCAGCAGCGTTGACGGGACTATAGAAGAGACCCAGTACTTC. Translation gives CASSVDGTIEETQYF. The variable domain in full, with the rest retrieved from reference TRBV9 and TRBJ2-5, is DSGVTQTPKHLITATGQRVTLRCSPRSGDLSVYWYQQSLDQGLQFLIQYYNGEERAKGNILERFSAQQFPDLHSELNLSSLELGDSALYFCASSVDGTIEETQYFGPGTRLLVL.

V usage is TRBV14 and J usage is TRBJ2-7; D may be TRBD1 (6 bases). The germline gives CDR1 SGHDN, CDR2 FVKESK. Deletions cut 4 bases from V and 7 bases from J, with 11 bases between. The CDR3 covers 12 residues. The CDR3 loop is CASSLRGREQYF. The CDR3 DNA reads TGTGCCAGCAGCCTCAGGGGTCGTGAGCAGTACTTC. The entire variable domain, with the rest obtained from reference TRBV14 and TRBJ2-7, is as follows: EAGVTQFPSHSVIEKGQTVTLRCDPISGHDNLYWYRRVMGKEIKFLLHFVKESKQDESGMPNNRFLAERTGGTYSTLKVQPAELEDSGVYFCASSLRGREQYFGPGTRLTVT.

The J gene is TRBJ2-1, the V gene TRBV2; D not resolved. V was pared by 8 bases and J by 7 bases, with 9 bases between. The germline V gene encodes CDR1 SNHLY and CDR2 FYNNEI. The CDR3 totals 11 residues. The CDR3 sequence is CASLNQNEQFF. CDR3 sequence (DNA): TGTGCCAGCCTGAACCAGAATGAGCAGTTCTTC.

The rearrangement joins TRBV20-1 to TRBJ2-1; D is unclear. Germline lookup yields CDR1 DFQATT and CDR2 SNEGSKA (reference sequence). Trimming removed 6 bases from V and 5 bases from J, with 8 bases in between. The CDR3 runs 11 residues. CDR3 nucleotides: TGCAGTGCCTCCGGAGACAATGAGCAGTTCTTC. Protein sequence: CSASGDNEQFF.

The rearrangement joins TRBV19 to TRBJ1-6; possible D gene TRBD1, 5 bases. Trimming pared 7 bases from V and 0 bases from J, leaving 13 bases between. Germline assignment: CDR1 LNHDA and CDR2 SQIVND (reference sequence). This CDR3 has 16 amino acids. CDR3 loop: CASTEGASSYNSPLHF. CDR3 in DNA: TGTGCCAGTACCGAAGGGGCGAGCTCCTATAATTCACCCCTCCACTTT.

The chain is built from TRBV10-3 and TRBJ1-4; D is unclear. Germline V gives CDR1 ENHRY, CDR2 SYGVKD. V gave up 3 bases and J gave up 8 bases, with 4 bases separating them. This CDR3 is built from 11 residues. CDR3 DNA: TGTGCCATCAGTGATGAGGAAAAACTGTTTTTT. As protein: CAISDEEKLFF.